The 19 T cell receptor beta chains reported below all come from one sample, sequenced in a study of shared clonotypes between healthy human individuals. Assay: immunoSEQ multiplex PCR; the TCRdb copy retains only in-frame clones and omits some. The sample carries 1 million to 1.2 million clones, approximately 75% recorded once. The sample was memory CD4+ T cells from PBMCs. Subset denoted: CD45RA-negative fraction. The receptor source for this set is a man aged 18 to 29 in good health. Some clones in this sample may be carry-over from other donors' samples.

This chain joins TRBV5-4 and TRBJ2-3, with TRBD2 matching 14 bases. The germline V gene has CDR1 SGHNT and CDR2 YYREEE (reference sequence). V lost 1 base to trimming and J lost 0 bases; unmatched junction nucleotides: 7. The CDR3 length is 19 residues. CDR3 nucleotide sequence: TGTGCCAGCAGCTTGCCCGGGACTAGCGGGAGTCCTAGCACAGATACGCAGTATTTT. Translated: CASSLPGTSGSPSTDTQYF.

The chain joins TRBV18 to TRBJ2-1; no reliable D call. V dropped 3 bases and J dropped 6 bases, with 6 bases sitting between them. This CDR3 region has 12 residues. Germline CDR1 is KGHSH and CDR2 is LQKENI. CDR3 residues: CASSPQINEQFF. CDR3 bases: TGTGCCAGCTCACCCCAGATCAATGAGCAGTTCTTC.

The V call is TRBV29-1, the J call TRBJ2-5, with unresolved D. Germline V gives CDR1 SQVTM, CDR2 ANQGSEA. Trimming left V 7 bases short and J 3 bases short, with 12 bases between. The CDR3 has 12 amino acids. CDR3 in DNA: TGCAGCGCCTCGGACGATAAAGAGACCCAGTACTTC. Protein: CSASDDKETQYF.

The chain employs TRBV7-2 and TRBJ2-7, with 9 bases lining up with TRBD2. V lost 9 bases to trimming and J lost 3 bases; unmatched junction nucleotides: 9. CDR1 and CDR2 (germline): SGHTA, FQGNSA. This CDR3 comprises 14 residues. The CDR3 here is CASGAGGPIYEQYF. CDR3 DNA sequence: TGTGCCAGTGGGGCGGGAGGGCCTATCTACGAGCAGTACTTC.

This chain connects TRBV9 to TRBJ1-5; D ambiguous. From germline, CDR1 is SGDLS and CDR2 YYNGEE. Trimming cost V 3 bases and J 8 bases, with 12 bases left between them. The CDR3 loop spans 13 amino acids. The CDR3 region has the DNA TGTGCCAGCAGCGCACAGCCTTATGAGCCCCAGCATTTT. This sequence encodes CASSAQPYEPQHF.

V gene TRBV6-5 combines with J gene TRBJ2-7; possibly TRBD2 for D (6 bases). Trimming left V 0 bases short and J 0 bases short, with 9 bases between. This CDR3 has 15 amino acids. CDR1 and CDR2 from the germline V gene are MNHEY and SVGAGI. The CDR3 spells CASSYSSGSSYEQYF. In DNA form, the CDR3 reads TGTGCCAGCAGTTACTCTAGCGGTAGCTCCTACGAGCAGTACTTC.

The chain couples TRBV29-1 to TRBJ2-5; D is unclear. The germline V and J ends were trimmed by 0 bases and 1 base, with 6 bases remaining between them. Germline values: CDR1 SQVTM, CDR2 ANQGSEA. The CDR3 runs 13 residues. DNA for the CDR3: TGCAGCGTTGAAGAGAGTACCCAAGAGACCCAGTACTTC. Its translation: CSVEESTQETQYF.

The chain couples TRBV19 to TRBJ2-1, with unresolved D. Germline loops: CDR1 LNHDA, CDR2 SQIVND (reference sequence). This CDR3 spans 14 amino acids. V was clipped by 3 bases and J by 7 bases, with 13 bases between them. This CDR3 is CASSILVPTNEQFF. CDR3 in DNA: TGTGCCAGTAGTATTCTAGTACCAACGAATGAGCAGTTCTTC.

The chain has TRBV7-3 and TRBJ2-1; D not resolved. CDR3 length: 11 amino acids. Trimming left V 5 bases short and J 5 bases short, with 4 bases between. Germline CDR1 SGHTA, CDR2 FQGTGA. CDR3 sequence reads: CASSHNNEQFF. The CDR3 DNA reads TGTGCCAGCAGCCATAACAATGAGCAGTTCTTC.

This chain links TRBV7-2 with TRBJ2-5; 7 nucleotides match TRBD1. The V and J ends lost 0 bases and 6 bases, in that order; junction bases with no gene match: 7. The CDR3 spans 15 residues. Germline assignment: CDR1 SGHTA and CDR2 FQGNSA. The CDR3 sequence is CASSLAAGGVKTQYF. Written as DNA, the CDR3 is TGTGCCAGCAGCTTAGCCGCAGGGGGTGTCAAGACCCAGTACTTC. The full variable domain, completed using reference TRBV7-2 and TRBJ2-5, is GAGVSQSPSNKVTEKGKDVELRCDPISGHTALYWYRQSLGQGLEFLIYFQGNSAPDKSGLPSDRFSAERTGGSVSTLTIQRTQQEDSAVYLCASSLAAGGVKTQYFGPGTRLLVL.

The table lists this clone with many counts. The chain couples TRBV14 to TRBJ1-5; 9 nucleotides line up with TRBD1. The CDR3 has 15 amino acids. Germline trimming cut 5 bases from V and 4 bases from J; bases unmatched to any gene: 6. Germline CDR1 SGHDN, CDR2 FVKESK. The CDR3 nucleotides read TGTGCCAGCAGCAAAACAGGGGGCTTTAATCAGCCCCAGCATTTT. Protein sequence: CASSKTGGFNQPQHF. Complete variable domain (other parts from reference TRBV14 and TRBJ1-5): EAGVTQFPSHSVIEKGQTVTLRCDPISGHDNLYWYRRVMGKEIKFLLHFVKESKQDESGMPNNRFLAERTGGTYSTLKVQPAELEDSGVYFCASSKTGGFNQPQHFGDGTRLSIL.

The gene calls are TRBV5-6 and TRBJ2-3; D may correspond to TRBD1 or TRBD2 (5 bases each). V lost 7 bases to trimming and J lost 0 bases, with 12 bases between them. The CDR3 contains 14 residues. Germline V CDR1 and CDR2: SGHDT, YYEEEE. DNA for the CDR3: TGTGCCAGCGTCCGAGGGGTGAGCACAGATACGCAGTATTTT. Protein sequence: CASVRGVSTDTQYF.

This clone appeared many times. V gene TRBV30 combines with J gene TRBJ2-3, with TRBD1 matching over 9 bases. V was clipped by 0 bases and J by 4 bases; unmatched bases: 2. Germline V gene lookup returns CDR1 GTSNPN and CDR2 SVGIG (reference sequence). This CDR3 comprises 14 residues. CDR3 sequence: CAWSVTGGPDTQYF. CDR3 nucleotide sequence: TGTGCCTGGAGTGTTACAGGGGGCCCAGATACGCAGTATTTT.

The V and J genes are TRBV27 and TRBJ2-7; D is perhaps TRBD1 (6 bases). This CDR3 is 13 amino acids long. Trimming took 5 bases from V and 2 from J, leaving 10 bases between them. CDR1 and CDR2 (germline): MNHEY, SMNVEV (reference sequence). CDR3 sequence reads: CASSQQGPYEQYF. The CDR3 bases are TGTGCCAGCAGTCAACAGGGACCCTACGAGCAGTACTTC.

This clone came up once. The chain carries TRBV6-6 and TRBJ2-2, with D perhaps TRBD1 or TRBD2 (5 bases each). V lost 4 bases and J 4 bases, leaving 13 bases between the germline ends. Germline V CDR1 and CDR2: MNHNY, SVGAGI (reference sequence). This CDR3 is built from 15 residues. In DNA, the CDR3 is TGTGCCAGCAGTTGGGAGACGGGACCCACCGGGGAGCTGTTTTTT. Translated, it gives CASSWETGPTGELFF.

This clone was observed a handful of times. V usage is TRBV7-6 and J usage is TRBJ2-3; TRBD2 matches 9 bases. Looked up from germline, CDR1 is SGHVS and CDR2 is FNYEAQ. With V trimmed by 1 base and J by 2 bases, 10 bases remained unmatched. The CDR3 is 18 amino acids. The CDR3 sequence: CASSLVPPAGGLTDTQYF. The CDR3 region has the DNA TGTGCCAGCAGCTTAGTCCCCCCAGCGGGAGGCCTCACAGATACGCAGTATTTT.

The V gene is TRBV5-1, the J gene TRBJ2-1; no reliable D call. Looked up from germline, CDR1 is SGHRS and CDR2 is YFSETQ. The CDR3 covers 15 residues. Between the trimmed V and J ends, which lost 3 bases and 0 bases, there was a span of 10 bases. The CDR3 DNA follows: TGCGCCAGCAGCTCCGATCCAGTCTCCTACAATGAGCAGTTCTTC. This translates into CASSSDPVSYNEQFF.

This sequence joins TRBV12-5 and TRBJ2-5; D is perhaps TRBD1 (6 bases). Germline lookup yields CDR1 LGHNT and CDR2 FRNRAP. CDR3 size: 14 residues. Trimming pared 6 bases from V and 4 bases from J, leaving 15 bases between. The CDR3 loop reads CASGETGMGETQYF. DNA of the CDR3: TGTGCTAGTGGGGAAACAGGGATGGGAGAGACCCAGTACTTC.

Comments on this clone: A much larger clone lies one base from this, so it may be a read error. This chain connects TRBV13 to TRBJ1-3; D unclear. Germline V gene lookup returns CDR1 PRHDT and CDR2 FYEKMQ (reference sequence). The CDR3 covers 16 residues. The CDR3 sequence is CASSWSMDRSRNIIYF. The CDR3, as DNA: TGTGCCAGCAGCTGGTCCATGGACCGGAGTCGAAACATCATATATTTT.